This T cell receptor beta chain was obtained from a study of blood T cell repertoires in COVID-19. Across the study: Sites in the United States, Italy and Spain provided acute and convalescent COVID-19 samples. In each case, the material was cDNA or gDNA derived from T cells, B-cell-depleted T cells, or PBMCs.

In the original analysis: Estimates of nucleated cell counts were drawn from the amplification of reference gene primers. Generated by immunoSEQ multiplex PCR, the TCRdb table keeps only in-frame clones and is missing some. V, J and clone size derive from that table, while D and trimming were established from the DNA sequence. The table lists about 300,000 clones, under 90% of them singletons. V lost 2 bases and J lost 4, with 11 bases in between. The CDR3 contains 14 residues. Germline CDR1 is SGHTA and CDR2 is FQGTGA. The sample was peripheral blood. V gene TRBV7-3 combines with J gene TRBJ1-1; D ambiguous. This clonotype was obtained from a woman aged 25 to 39 with COVID-19, enrolled during active disease. The CDR3 DNA sequence: TGTGCCAGCAGCTTATCCGGGGTGGGCACTGAAGCTTTCTTT. This translates into CASSLSGVGTEAFF.